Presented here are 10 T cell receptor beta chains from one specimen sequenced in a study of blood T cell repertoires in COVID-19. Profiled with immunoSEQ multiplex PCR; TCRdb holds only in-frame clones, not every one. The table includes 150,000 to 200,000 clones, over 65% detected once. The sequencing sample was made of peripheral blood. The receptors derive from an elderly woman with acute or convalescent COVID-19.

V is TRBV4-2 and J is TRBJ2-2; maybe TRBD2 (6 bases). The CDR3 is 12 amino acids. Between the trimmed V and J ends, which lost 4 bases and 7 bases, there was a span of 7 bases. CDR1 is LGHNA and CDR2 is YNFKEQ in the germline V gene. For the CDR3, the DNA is TGTGCCAGCAGCCCGCGGGGCGGGGAGCTGTTTTTT. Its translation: CASSPRGGELFF.

The CDR3 loop is CASSQARLAGVTNEQFF. The CDR3 bases are TGCGCCAGCAGCCAAGCCAGACTAGCGGGAGTTACAAATGAGCAGTTCTTC. V usage is TRBV4-1 and J usage is TRBJ2-1; TRBD2 agrees at 12 bases. Germline V gene data show CDR1 as MGHRA and CDR2 as YSYEKL. The J segment lost 7 bases and the V segment lost 1 base, leaving 8 bases of the junction unmatched. The CDR3 has 17 residues.

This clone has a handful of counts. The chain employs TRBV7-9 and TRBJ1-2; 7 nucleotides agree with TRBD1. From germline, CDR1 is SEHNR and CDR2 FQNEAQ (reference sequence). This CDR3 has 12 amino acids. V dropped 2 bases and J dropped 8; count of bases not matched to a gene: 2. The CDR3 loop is CASSLTGDGYTF. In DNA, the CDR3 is TGTGCCAGCAGCTTAACAGGGGACGGCTACACCTTC.

CDR3 nucleotides: TGTGCCAGCAGTTGGACAGTCACAATGGAGCCCCAGCATTTT. The encoded protein is CASSWTVTMEPQHF. J is TRBJ1-5 and V is TRBV6-6; maybe TRBD1 (6 bases). CDR1 and CDR2 from the germline V gene are MNHNY and SVGAGI (reference sequence). V dropped 4 bases and J dropped 8 bases, with 15 bases sitting between them. The CDR3 covers 14 residues.

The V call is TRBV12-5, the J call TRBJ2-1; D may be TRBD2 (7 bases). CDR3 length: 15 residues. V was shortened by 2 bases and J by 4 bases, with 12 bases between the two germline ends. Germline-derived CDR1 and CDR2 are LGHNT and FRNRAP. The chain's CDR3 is CASGLWRGPYNEQFF. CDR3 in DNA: TGTGCTAGTGGTTTGTGGCGGGGGCCATACAATGAGCAGTTCTTC. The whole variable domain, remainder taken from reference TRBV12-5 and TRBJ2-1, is DARVTQTPRHKVTEMGQEVTMRCQPILGHNTVFWYRQTMMQGLELLAYFRNRAPLDDSGMPKDRFSAEMPDATLATLKIQPSEPRDSAVYFCASGLWRGPYNEQFFGPGTRLTVL.

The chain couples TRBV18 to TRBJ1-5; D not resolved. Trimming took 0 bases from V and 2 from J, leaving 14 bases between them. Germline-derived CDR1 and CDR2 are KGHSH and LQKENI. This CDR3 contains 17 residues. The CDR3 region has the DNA TGTGCCAGCTCACCACCGGCGGGATTAGAAGGCAATCAGCCCCAGCATTTT. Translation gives CASSPPAGLEGNQPQHF.

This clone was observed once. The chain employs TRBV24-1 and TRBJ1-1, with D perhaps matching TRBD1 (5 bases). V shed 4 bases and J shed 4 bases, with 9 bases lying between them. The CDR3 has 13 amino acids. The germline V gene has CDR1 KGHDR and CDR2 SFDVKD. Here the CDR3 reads CATSERQGTEAFF. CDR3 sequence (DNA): TGTGCCACCAGTGAACGCCAGGGCACTGAAGCTTTCTTT.

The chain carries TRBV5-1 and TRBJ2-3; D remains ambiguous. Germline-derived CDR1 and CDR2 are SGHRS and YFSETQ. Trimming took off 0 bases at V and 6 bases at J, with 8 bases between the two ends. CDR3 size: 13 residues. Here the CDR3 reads CASSLEYADTQYF. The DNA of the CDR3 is TGCGCCAGCAGCTTGGAATATGCGGATACGCAGTATTTT.

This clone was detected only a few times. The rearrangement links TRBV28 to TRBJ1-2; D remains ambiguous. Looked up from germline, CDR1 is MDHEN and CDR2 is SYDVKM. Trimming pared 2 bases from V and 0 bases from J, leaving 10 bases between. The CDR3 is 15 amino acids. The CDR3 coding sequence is TGTGCCAGCAGTTTACGCAGGCCCACTAACTATGGCTACACCTTC. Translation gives CASSLRRPTNYGYTF.

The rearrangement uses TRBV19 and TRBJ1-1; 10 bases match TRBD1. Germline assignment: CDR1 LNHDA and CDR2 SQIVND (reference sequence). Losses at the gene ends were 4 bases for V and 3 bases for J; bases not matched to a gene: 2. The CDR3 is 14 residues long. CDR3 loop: CASSRQGAYTEAFF. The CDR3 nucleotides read TGTGCCAGTAGTAGACAGGGGGCCTACACTGAAGCTTTCTTT.